This TCR beta chain derives from a study of blood T cell repertoires in COVID-19. About the research overall: Donors in the United States, Italy and Spain gave samples during acute or convalescent COVID-19. T cells, B-cell-depleted T cells, or PBMCs supplied cDNA or gDNA.

The CDR3 loop spans 15 amino acids. Germline assignment: CDR1 LGHNA and CDR2 YSLEER. The junction had 5 bases not matched to a gene; V was cut back by 1 base and J by 4 bases. Authors' processing steps: Amplification from reference gene primers served as the basis for estimated nucleated cell counts. Libraries were prepared by immunoSEQ multiplex PCR; TCRdb keeps only in-frame clonotypes and omits some of them. V and J calls and clone size follow that table, whereas D and trimming were derived from the DNA. The data show about 260,000 clones, with approximately 86% seen just once and approximately 9.8% held by the top ten.

The sequenced material came from peripheral blood. The clonotype was recovered from a middle-aged man who had recovered from COVID-19. This rearrangement joins TRBV4-3 to TRBJ1-2, with TRBD1 matching over 8 bases. The CDR3 coding sequence is TGCGCCAGCAGCCAAGGGGCAGGGGGCATCTATGGCTACACCTTC. Encoded protein: CASSQGAGGIYGYTF.